This T cell receptor (beta chain) was sequenced for a study of blood T cells in healthy people across ages. Whole-study findings and limits: The study found TCR beta diversity correlated strongly with naive T cell percentage.

With a J-beta primer mix and a sample-barcoded 5' primer, a second PCR ran about 6 to 11 cycles. TCRdb analysed the 5' RACE reads with MiXCR anew, one entry per CDR3 protein. The sample holds under 800,000 distinct CDR3 sequences, approximately 43% seen once. Trimming pared 0 bases from V and 0 bases from J, leaving 24 bases between. The CDR3 has 20 residues. The germline V gene has CDR1 LGHNA and CDR2 YNFKEQ. With respect to this clonotype: Its antigen remains unknown.

The sequenced material came from blood. This TCR was sampled from a woman aged 55-69 years in good health. The rearrangement uses TRBV4-2 and TRBJ2-7, with a tentative D call TRBD1 (7 bases). The DNA of the CDR3 is TGTGCCAGCAGCCAAGAAATACTTTCTAGCAGGGGGGCTTTCTCCTACGAGCAGTACTTC. Translated: CASSQEILSSRGAFSYEQYF.